These T cell receptor beta chains were read from a single sample in a study of identifying expanded T cells in peripheral blood. Only in-frame clones appear in the TCRdb table, and some are missing; sequencing was by immunoSEQ multiplex PCR. This sample has about 100,000 clones, with approximately 88% found just once. Source material: blood. The receptors derive from a person between 18 and 69 years old in good health. Both conserved end residues are part of each CDR3. A D gene is named only where the DNA matches it firmly. Some rows mark clone size as missing; the rest say once, few, many or name a class of expanded clone.

TRBD1 - TRBJ1-3 TRBV19 TGTGCCAGTACCCCAGGGGGCAGTTCTGGAAACACCATATATTTT CASTPGGSSGNTIYF
- - TRBJ1-5 TRBV27 TGTGCCAGCAGGGCTGCTGGGGGGGTTCATCAGCCCCAGCATTTT CASRAAGGVHQPQHF
- - TRBJ2-6 TRBV8-2 TGTGGCAGCTTAAAGATAACACAAAGTCGGGCCAACGTCCTGACTTTC CGSLKITQSRANVLTF
- few TRBJ1-1 TRBV27 TGTGCCAGCAGTTTAAGCCCCCGGGACCCGGTGACTGAAGCTTTCTTT CASSLSPRDPVTEAFF
- - TRBJ2-7 TRBV30 TGTGCCTGGAGTGTGGGGGGACATCCCAGGTCCGAGCAGTACTTC CAWSVGGHPRSEQYF
TRBD1 once TRBJ1-5 TRBV19 TGTGCCAGTACCGCGACAGGGTTGGGGCAGCCCCAGCATTTT CASTATGLGQPQHF
- - TRBJ2-7 TRBV7-8 TGTGCCAGCAGCTTACCCCAAGGGGGCTCCTACGAGCAGTACTTC CASSLPQGGSYEQYF
TRBD2 - TRBJ2-2 TRBV6-6 TGTGCCAGCATCCCGGCGGGGGTGAACACCGGGGAGCTGTTTTTT CASIPAGVNTGELFF
- - TRBJ2-6 TRBV9 TGTGCCAGCAGCGAGAGCGACGCCGGGGCCAACGTCCTGACTTTC CASSESDAGANVLTF
- - TRBJ2-5 TRBV9 TGTGCCAGCAACGTGTTTGGAGGGGAAGAGACCCAGTACTTC CASNVFGGEETQYF
- once TRBJ1-2 TRBV29-1 TGCAGCGTTGAGAGGGCTAACTATGGCTACACCTTC CSVERANYGYTF
TRBD1 once TRBJ1-2 TRBV30 TGTGCCTGGAGTGTTAGGGGGCCGATTTTTGGCTACACCTTC CAWSVRGPIFGYTF
- - TRBJ1-1 TRBV4-1 TGCGCCAGCAGCCAAGGTACCGGAAAGACTGAAGCTTTCTTT CASSQGTGKTEAFF
- - TRBJ1-1 TRBV29-1 TGCAGCGGAGGACAGAAGAACACTGAAGCTTTCTTT CSGGQKNTEAFF
- - TRBJ2-1 TRBV27 TGTGCCAGCAGTTCTGCCAGCGGGCGATACAATGAGCAGTTCTTC CASSSASGRYNEQFF
- few TRBJ1-2 TRBV6-6 TGTGCCAGCAGTTACCTTCGGACGGGATTCTATGGCTACACCTTC CASSYLRTGFYGYTF
- - TRBJ1-5 TRBV25-1 TGTGCCAGCAGTGAGGGGACCTATAGCAATCAGCCCCAGCATTTT CASSEGTYSNQPQHF
- once TRBJ1-1 TRBV5-1 TGCGCCAGCAGCTTGGGCCCCGCAGGGAACACTGAAGCTTTCTTT CASSLGPAGNTEAFF
TRBD1 - TRBJ1-2 TRBV7-3 TGTGCCAGCAGCCCTCACGGACAGGGGAACTATGGCTACACCTTC CASSPHGQGNYGYTF
- - TRBJ1-2 TRBV29-1 TGCAGCGTTGAAGAAAAAGGGATTGGGTATGGCTACACCTTC CSVEEKGIGYGYTF
- - TRBJ2-7 TRBV11-2 TGTGCCAGCAGCCCCCCGGTAGTTGGCTACGAGCAGTACTTC CASSPPVVGYEQYF
- - TRBJ2-3 TRBV7-3 TGTGCCAGCAGCATAGCAGGGGCAGATACGCAGTATTTT CASSIAGADTQYF
TRBD2 - TRBJ2-3 TRBV11-2 TGTGCCAGCACCCGACTAGCGGGGGGGTTTTCAGATACGCAGTATTTT CASTRLAGGFSDTQYF
- - TRBJ2-3 TRBV30 TGTGCCTGGAGTCTTCCACCAGGGGCAGGGAAGTATTTT CAWSLPPGAGKYF
- - TRBJ1-2 TRBV29-1 TGCAGCGTTGAAGATCCAGGGGACGTTACCGTTGGCTACACCTTC CSVEDPGDVTVGYTF
TRBD2 - TRBJ2-3 TRBV18 TGTGCCAGCTCCCCGAGCGGGGGGGCTACAGATACGCAGTATTTT CASSPSGGATDTQYF
- once TRBJ1-5 TRBV5-1 TGCGCCAGCAGCTTGGAACCTGGGGGCAATCAGCCCCAGCATTTT CASSLEPGGNQPQHF
- once TRBJ2-5 TRBV30 TGTGCCTTGGAGTACGAGGTTGAGACCCAGTACTTC CALEYEVETQYF
TRBD2 - TRBJ2-3 TRBV5-1 TGCGCCAGCAGCGGCCGACTAGCGGGACACACAGATACGCAGTATTTT CASSGRLAGHTDTQYF
- - TRBJ2-3 TRBV7-2 TGTGCCAGCAGCTTAAGTGGGAGGACCACAGATACGCAGTATTTT CASSLSGRTTDTQYF
- - TRBJ2-7 TRBV6-5 TGTGCCAGCAGCCCCGGGGGGCTCTACCGGGACGAGCAGTACTTC CASSPGGLYRDEQYF
- - TRBJ1-2 TRBV6-6 TGTGCCAGCAGGCCCGGGACGGCTGGGGGGTATGGCTACACCTTC CASRPGTAGGYGYTF
TRBD1 - TRBJ1-5 TRBV6-1 TGTGCCAGCAGTTTCGACAGGGCGGATCAGCCCCAGCATTTT CASSFDRADQPQHF
- - TRBJ2-1 TRBV11-2 TGTGCCAGCAGCTTAGATGGGAGTCCTACCCACAATGAGCAGTTCTTC CASSLDGSPTHNEQFF
TRBD1 - TRBJ1-1 TRBV11-2 TGTGCCAGCAGCTTGGACAGGGGCGTGAGAGCTTTCTTT CASSLDRGVRAFF
TRBD2 once TRBJ2-3 TRBV11-3 TGTGCCAGCAGCCTAGGACTAGCGGGGGGACCCGTGAATACGCAGTATTTT CASSLGLAGGPVNTQYF
- - TRBJ2-3 TRBV7-9 TGTGCCAGCAGCACTGCAGGGGCAGATACGCAGTATTTT CASSTAGADTQYF
TRBD2 - TRBJ2-5 TRBV28 TGTGCCAGCAAGCAACGGGGGGGCCGGGAGACCCAGTACTTC CASKQRGGRETQYF
TRBD2 - TRBJ2-3 TRBV10-3 TGTGCCATCAGTGAGGCGGGGACTAGCGGGGTGGCGGATACGCAGTATTTT CAISEAGTSGVADTQYF
- - TRBJ1-2 TRBV6-6 TGTGCCAGCAGTTTACGAGACAGTTATGGCTACACCTTC CASSLRDSYGYTF
TRBD2 - TRBJ2-1 TRBV7-3 TGTGCCAGCAGCCAGGGACTAGCGGGGTACAATGAGCAGTTCTTC CASSQGLAGYNEQFF
- - TRBJ1-5 TRBV6-1 TGTGCCAGCAGTGACGATTTTGGGCCCCAGCATTTT CASSDDFGPQHF
- few TRBJ2-1 TRBV7-3 TGTGCCAGCAGCTTAGACTCCAACAATGAGCAGTTCTTC CASSLDSNNEQFF
TRBD1 - TRBJ2-7 TRBV30 TGTGCCTGGAGTGGGGACAGGGGGGTGTACGAGCAGTACTTC CAWSGDRGVYEQYF
TRBD1 - TRBJ1-5 TRBV29-1 TGCAGCGTTGATACAGGGGTCGGCAATCAGCCCCAGCATTTT CSVDTGVGNQPQHF
- - TRBJ2-5 TRBV2 TGTGCCAGCAGCCCCCAAAGGTCGGAAGCCCCCCAGTACTTC CASSPQRSEAPQYF
- - TRBJ2-5 TRBV23-1 TGCGCCAGCAACACCTGGGCCGGGTGGCCCCAGTACTTC CASNTWAGWPQYF
TRBD2 - TRBJ2-1 TRBV7-9 TGTGCCAGCACTAGCGGGAGAGGGGAGCAGTTCTTC CASTSGRGEQFF
- - TRBJ1-2 TRBV4-1 TGCGCCAGCAGCCAAGATAGGGCTAACTATGGCTACACCTTC CASSQDRANYGYTF
- - TRBJ2-3 TRBV29-1 TGCAGCGTCGGGCATACGACAGCAATCACAGATACGCAGTATTTT CSVGHTTAITDTQYF
- - TRBJ1-2 TRBV29-1 TGCAGCGTTGAGGCCGGGACCGCGATTCATGGCTACACCTTC CSVEAGTAIHGYTF
TRBD2 once TRBJ2-3 TRBV11-3 TGTGCCAGCAGCTTAGGGACTAGCGGAGGGGGAGATACGCAGTATTTT CASSLGTSGGGDTQYF
- - TRBJ1-1 TRBV7-2 TGTGCCAGCAGCACCCAAAACCCGAACACTGAAGCTTTCTTT CASSTQNPNTEAFF
- - TRBJ2-3 TRBV5-1 TGCGCCAGCAGCGATATCAGCACAGATACGCAGTATTTT CASSDISTDTQYF
TRBD2 - TRBJ2-3 TRBV5-1 TGCGCCAGCAGCTTGTTTAGCGGGATAAGGAGCACAGATACGCAGTATTTT CASSLFSGIRSTDTQYF
TRBD2 few TRBJ2-5 TRBV5-6 TGTGCCAGCAGCAAGACTAGCGGGGGGGCTGAGACCCAGTACTTC CASSKTSGGAETQYF
TRBD1 - TRBJ2-5 TRBV28 TGTGCCAGCAGCTCCGCGACAGGGTTTATAGGAAAGACCCAGTACTTC CASSSATGFIGKTQYF